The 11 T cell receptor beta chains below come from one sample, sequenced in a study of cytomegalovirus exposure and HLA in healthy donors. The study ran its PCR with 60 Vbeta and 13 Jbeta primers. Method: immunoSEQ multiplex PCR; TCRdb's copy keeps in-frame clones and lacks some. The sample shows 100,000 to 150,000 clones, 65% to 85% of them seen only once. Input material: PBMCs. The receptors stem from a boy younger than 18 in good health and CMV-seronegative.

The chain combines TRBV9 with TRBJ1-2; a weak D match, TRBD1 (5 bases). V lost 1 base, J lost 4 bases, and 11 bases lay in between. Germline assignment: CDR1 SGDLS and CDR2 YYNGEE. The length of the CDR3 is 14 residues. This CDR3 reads CASSVTGVSYGYTF. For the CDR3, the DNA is TGTGCCAGCAGCGTAACGGGGGTGAGCTATGGCTACACCTTC.

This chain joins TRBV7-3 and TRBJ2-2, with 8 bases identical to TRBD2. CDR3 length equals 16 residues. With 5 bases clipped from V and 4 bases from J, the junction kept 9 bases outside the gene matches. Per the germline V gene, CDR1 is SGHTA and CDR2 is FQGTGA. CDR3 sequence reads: CASSPPGTRSTGELFF. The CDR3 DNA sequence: TGTGCCAGCAGCCCTCCCGGGACTAGGAGCACCGGGGAGCTGTTTTTT.

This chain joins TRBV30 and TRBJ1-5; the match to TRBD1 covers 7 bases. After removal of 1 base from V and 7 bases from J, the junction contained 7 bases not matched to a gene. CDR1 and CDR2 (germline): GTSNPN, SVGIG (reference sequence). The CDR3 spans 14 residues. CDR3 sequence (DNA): TGTGCCTGGAGTGCACAAGGGGGCGAACAGCCCCAGCATTTT. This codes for CAWSAQGGEQPQHF.

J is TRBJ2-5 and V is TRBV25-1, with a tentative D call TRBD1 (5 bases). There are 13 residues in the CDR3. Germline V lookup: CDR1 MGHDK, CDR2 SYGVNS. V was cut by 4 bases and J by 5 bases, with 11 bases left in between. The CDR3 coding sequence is TGTGCCAGCAGTGCCCCAGGGAAGGAGACCCAGTACTTC. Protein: CASSAPGKETQYF.

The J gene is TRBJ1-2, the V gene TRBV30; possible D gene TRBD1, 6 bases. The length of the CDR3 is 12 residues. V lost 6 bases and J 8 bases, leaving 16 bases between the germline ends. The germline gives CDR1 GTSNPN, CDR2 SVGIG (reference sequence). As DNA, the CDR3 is TGTGCCTGTTTATCCAGGGGTAAGGGCTACACCTTC. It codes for CACLSRGKGYTF.

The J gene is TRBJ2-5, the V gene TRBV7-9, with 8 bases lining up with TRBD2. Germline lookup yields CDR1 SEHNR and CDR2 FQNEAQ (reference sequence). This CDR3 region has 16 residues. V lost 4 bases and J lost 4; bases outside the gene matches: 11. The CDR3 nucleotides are TGTGCCAGCAGCTCCCTCCCTAGCGGGCGAGGAGAGACCCAGTACTTC. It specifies CASSSLPSGRGETQYF.

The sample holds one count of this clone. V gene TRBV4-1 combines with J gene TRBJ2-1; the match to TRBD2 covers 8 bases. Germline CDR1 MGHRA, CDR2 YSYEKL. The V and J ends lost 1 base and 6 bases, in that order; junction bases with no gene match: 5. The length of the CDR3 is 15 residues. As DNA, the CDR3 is TGCGCCAGCAGCCAAGTATCCACTAGCGGCAATGAGCAGTTCTTC. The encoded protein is CASSQVSTSGNEQFF.

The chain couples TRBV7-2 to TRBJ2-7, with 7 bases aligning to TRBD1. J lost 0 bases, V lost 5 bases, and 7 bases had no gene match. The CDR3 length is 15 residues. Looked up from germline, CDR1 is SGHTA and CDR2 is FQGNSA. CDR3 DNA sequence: TGTGCCAGCAGCCCCGAGACAGGGTCCTCCTACGAGCAGTACTTC. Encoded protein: CASSPETGSSYEQYF.

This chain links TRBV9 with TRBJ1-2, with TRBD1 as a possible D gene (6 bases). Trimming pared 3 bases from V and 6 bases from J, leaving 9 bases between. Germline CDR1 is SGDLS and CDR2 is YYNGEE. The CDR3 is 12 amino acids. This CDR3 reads CASSASGDGYTF. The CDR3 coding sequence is TGTGCCAGCAGCGCCTCAGGGGATGGCTACACCTTC.

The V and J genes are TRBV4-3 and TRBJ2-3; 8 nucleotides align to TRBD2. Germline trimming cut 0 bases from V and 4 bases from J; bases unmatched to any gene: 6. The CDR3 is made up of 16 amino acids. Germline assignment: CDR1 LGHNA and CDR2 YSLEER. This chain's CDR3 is CASSQDDGRGADTQYF. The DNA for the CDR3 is TGCGCCAGCAGCCAAGACGACGGGAGGGGGGCAGATACGCAGTATTTT.

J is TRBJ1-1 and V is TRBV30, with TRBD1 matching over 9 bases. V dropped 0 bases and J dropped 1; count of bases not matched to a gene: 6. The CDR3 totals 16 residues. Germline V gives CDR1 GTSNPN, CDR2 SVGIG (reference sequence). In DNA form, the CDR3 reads TGTGCCTGGAGTGTACGGGACAGGGCCGCGAACACTGAAGCTTTCTTT. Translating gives CAWSVRDRAANTEAFF.